One sample yielded the 32 T cell receptor beta chains listed below, sequenced in a study of T cell responses to AZD1222 COVID-19 vaccine. The repertoire was sequenced with immunoSEQ multiplex PCR; TCRdb's copy has only in-frame clones and lacks some. The sample records some 64,000 clones, 84% being singletons. Material: peripheral blood, obtained on day 0 of AZD1222 vaccination. The receptors derive from an adult in good health.

In DNA form, the CDR3 reads TGTGCCAGCAGCCAAGGAATCGGGGGGGGTACTGAAGCTTTCTTT. Translated, it gives CASSQGIGGGTEAFF. The chain has TRBV4-2 and TRBJ1-1; D is possibly TRBD1 (5 bases). V gave up 1 base and J gave up 5 bases, with 14 bases separating them. CDR1 and CDR2 from the germline V gene are LGHNA and YNFKEQ. There are 15 residues in the CDR3.

V is TRBV19 and J is TRBJ1-1; D is unresolved. Germline CDR1 reads LNHDA; CDR2 reads SQIVND (reference sequence). The CDR3 consists of 13 residues. Between the trimmed V and J ends, which lost 5 bases and 2 bases, there was a span of 9 bases. CDR3 coding DNA: TGTGCCAGTAGTCTGTCGAAAAACACTGAAGCTTTCTTT. Encoded protein: CASSLSKNTEAFF.

This clone was detected only a few times. The chain recombines TRBV6-5 with TRBJ2-7; 8 nucleotides align to TRBD1. The V segment lost 6 bases and the J segment 1 base; nucleotides outside the gene matches: 2. CDR1 and CDR2 (germline): MNHEY, SVGAGI. This CDR3 comprises 13 residues. The chain's CDR3 is CASRYRGSYEQYF. In nucleotides, the CDR3 is TGTGCCAGCAGATACAGGGGGTCCTACGAGCAGTACTTC.

The chain couples TRBV6-1 to TRBJ2-6, with a tentative D call TRBD1 (6 bases). V was clipped by 4 bases and J by 4 bases, with 14 bases between them. This CDR3 is 16 amino acids long. CDR1 is MNHNS and CDR2 is SASEGT in the germline V gene. This chain's CDR3 is CASSANTGSGANVLTF. CDR3 nucleotide sequence: TGTGCCAGCAGTGCAAATACAGGGTCAGGGGCCAACGTCCTGACTTTC.

The J gene is TRBJ1-2, the V gene TRBV14; TRBD1 might be the D (6 bases). The V and J ends lost 0 bases and 2 bases respectively, with 16 bases between them. The CDR3 extends over 17 amino acids. The germline V gene has CDR1 SGHDN and CDR2 FVKESK. The CDR3 bases are TGTGCCAGCAGCCAAGAAAGGGGGGGGATCCCCAACTATGGCTACACCTTC. Its protein product is CASSQERGGIPNYGYTF. Full variable domain (outside the CDR3, taken from reference TRBV14 and TRBJ1-2): EAGVTQFPSHSVIEKGQTVTLRCDPISGHDNLYWYRRVMGKEIKFLLHFVKESKQDESGMPNNRFLAERTGGTYSTLKVQPAELEDSGVYFCASSQERGGIPNYGYTFGSGTRLTVV.

The chain recombines TRBV6-5 with TRBJ1-2; 8 nucleotides agree with TRBD1. The germline V gene has CDR1 MNHEY and CDR2 SVGAGI. V shed 5 bases and J 6 bases; nucleotides not matched to a gene: 8. The CDR3 loop spans 14 amino acids. Here the CDR3 reads CASSTQDRVNGYTF. CDR3 bases: TGTGCCAGCAGTACCCAGGACAGGGTCAATGGCTACACCTTC.

This chain connects TRBV3-1 (or the pseudogene TRBV3-2) to TRBJ1-2; 8 nucleotides align to TRBD1. Germline CDR1 reads LGHDT; CDR2 reads YNNKEL (reference sequence). This CDR3 is 13 amino acids long. The J segment lost 2 bases and the V segment lost 5 bases, leaving 1 base of the junction unmatched. CDR3 coding DNA: TGTGCCAGCAGCAGGACAGGGAACTATGGCTACACCTTC. It is translated as CASSRTGNYGYTF.

Here the CDR3 reads CASFPAGTGTDTQYF. CDR3 nucleotide sequence: TGTGCCAGTTTCCCAGCCGGGACAGGGACAGATACGCAGTATTTT. V and J are TRBV27 and TRBJ2-3; TRBD1 aligns across 9 bases. V was pared by 9 bases and J by 3 bases, with 10 bases of the junction left unmatched. CDR1 and CDR2 (germline): MNHEY, SMNVEV (reference sequence). CDR3 length equals 15 residues.

This sequence joins TRBV7-7 and TRBJ2-5; tentatively, D is TRBD1 or TRBD2 (5 bases each). CDR1 is SSHAT, CDR2 FNYEAQ, per germline (reference sequence). The V and J ends lost 5 bases and 5 bases respectively, with 15 bases between them. The CDR3 extends over 14 amino acids. CDR3: CASSPGASRETQYF. The CDR3 nucleotides read TGTGCCAGCAGCCCTGGGGCTAGCAGGGAGACCCAGTACTTC.

The chain uses TRBV9 and TRBJ1-3; D is unresolved. This CDR3 contains 15 residues. The germline V gene encodes CDR1 SGDLS and CDR2 YYNGEE. Trimming left V 4 bases short and J 0 bases short, with 11 bases between. The CDR3 sequence is CASSPTASSGNTIYF. The DNA for the CDR3 is TGTGCCAGCAGCCCGACGGCGAGCTCTGGAAACACCATATATTTT.

This clone was observed once. V and J are TRBV7-2 and TRBJ2-1; no firm D call. Between the trimmed V and J ends, which lost 6 bases and 0 bases, there was a span of 12 bases. The V gene's germline CDR1 is SGHTA and CDR2 FQGNSA. CDR3 length: 15 amino acids. CDR3 region: CASSSDVSSYNEQFF. In DNA, the CDR3 is TGTGCCAGCAGTTCCGACGTTAGCTCCTACAATGAGCAGTTCTTC.

The chain uses TRBV11-2 and TRBJ2-7; D possibly corresponds to TRBD1 (6 bases). CDR1 and CDR2 (germline): SGHAT, FQNNGV. Trimming left V 4 bases short and J 5 bases short, with 27 bases between. The CDR3 is 18 residues long. DNA for the CDR3: TGTGCCAGCAGCTCTATTAATTACCGAGGGACAAGAATAAACGAGCAGTACTTC. It is translated as CASSSINYRGTRINEQYF.

The chain joins TRBV6-5 to TRBJ1-1, with D possibly matching TRBD1 (5 bases). V lost 6 bases to trimming and J lost 3 bases, with 14 bases between them. Germline-derived CDR1 and CDR2 are MNHEY and SVGAGI. This CDR3 has 14 residues. Here the CDR3 reads CASSPRRGYTEAFF. The CDR3 DNA reads TGTGCCAGCAGCCCCAGGCGGGGGTACACTGAAGCTTTCTTT.

The chain is built from TRBV11-3 and TRBJ2-2; tentatively, D is TRBD2 (6 bases). The ends were cut back, 5 bases at V and 7 bases at J, with 11 bases in the middle. This CDR3 is 13 amino acids long. Germline assignment: CDR1 SGHNT and CDR2 YENEEA. The CDR3 is CASSEVGGGELFF. CDR3 bases: TGTGCCAGCAGCGAAGTGGGGGGCGGGGAGCTGTTTTTT.

This clone was seen only a few times. The chain couples TRBV27 to TRBJ2-3; D is tentatively TRBD1 or TRBD2 (5 bases each). Germline-derived CDR1 and CDR2 are MNHEY and SMNVEV (reference sequence). This CDR3 has 12 amino acids. The ends were cut back, 1 base at V and 14 bases at J, with 13 bases in the middle. The CDR3 region is CASSLFGDPPYF. In nucleotides, the CDR3 is TGTGCCAGCAGTTTATTTGGGGACCCTCCGTATTTT.

The chain joins TRBV15 to TRBJ1-5, with no clear D. This CDR3 is built from 13 residues. The germline CDR1 and CDR2 sequences are LNHNV and YYDKDF (reference sequence). Trimming shortened V by 2 bases and J by 4 bases, and 6 bases separated the two germline ends. In DNA, the CDR3 is TGTGCCACCAGCAGACAGTCGAATCAGCCCCAGCATTTT. This encodes CATSRQSNQPQHF.

The chain couples TRBV27 to TRBJ1-1, with 7 bases aligning to TRBD1. CDR3 length equals 15 residues. Germline assignment: CDR1 MNHEY and CDR2 SMNVEV (reference sequence). The V gene end was trimmed by 4 bases and the J gene end by 0 bases; junction bases not matched to a gene: 5. This CDR3 is CASSSYRGLNTEAFF. The CDR3 nucleotides read TGTGCCAGCAGTTCTTACAGGGGCTTGAACACTGAAGCTTTCTTT.

This chain links TRBV4-1 with TRBJ1-3, with 9 bases fitting TRBD1. Losses at the gene ends were 2 bases for V and 7 bases for J; bases not matched to a gene: 3. Per germline, CDR1 MGHRA and CDR2 YSYEKL. The CDR3 consists of 14 residues. Written as DNA, the CDR3 is TGCGCCAGCAGCCAAACAGGGGGCAGGAACACCATATATTTT. The encoded protein is CASSQTGGRNTIYF.

The V gene is TRBV6-5, the J gene TRBJ2-7; 7 nucleotides align to TRBD1. The CDR3 consists of 14 residues. The germline CDR1 and CDR2 sequences are MNHEY and SVGAGI. V shed 5 bases, J shed 7 bases, and the junction held 11 bases outside the gene matches. CDR3 region: CASSSDRELLEQYF. Written as DNA, the CDR3 is TGTGCCAGCAGTAGTGACAGGGAGCTGCTAGAGCAGTACTTC.

The chain has TRBV4-1 and TRBJ2-4; 15 nucleotides line up with TRBD2. Germline loops: CDR1 MGHRA, CDR2 YSYEKL. This CDR3 contains 18 residues. V trimming: 3 bases; J trimming: 1 base; junction bases outside the gene matches: 4. CDR3 coding DNA: TGCGCCAGCAGCCAGGGACTAGCGGGGGGAATGGCCAAAAACATTCAGTACTTC. Translation gives CASSQGLAGGMAKNIQYF.

This chain connects TRBV2 to TRBJ1-5; no definite D call. V lost 4 bases to trimming and J lost 2 bases, with 12 bases between them. The germline V gene has CDR1 SNHLY and CDR2 FYNNEI. The CDR3 runs 15 residues. The CDR3 DNA sequence: TGTGCCAGCAGTGCGGGCGGATTGGGCAATCAGCCCCAGCATTTT. This codes for CASSAGGLGNQPQHF.

V usage is TRBV15 and J usage is TRBJ2-3; TRBD2 agrees at 9 bases. From germline, CDR1 is LNHNV and CDR2 YYDKDF (reference sequence). This CDR3 is built from 16 residues. V lost 5 bases to trimming and J lost 0 bases; unmatched junction nucleotides: 6. CDR3 loop: CATSRTAGGSTDTQYF. The CDR3 DNA sequence: TGTGCCACCAGCCGGACAGCGGGGGGAAGCACAGATACGCAGTATTTT.

This chain uses TRBV3-1 (or the pseudogene TRBV3-2) with TRBJ1-2; 11 nucleotides line up with TRBD1. Germline loops: CDR1 LGHDT, CDR2 YNNKEL (reference sequence). The CDR3 runs 19 residues. With 5 bases clipped from V and 6 bases from J, the junction kept 20 bases outside the gene matches. Written as DNA, the CDR3 is TGTGCCAGCAGCTCTCCGGGACAGGGGGTTTTTATGGCAGTTGATGGCTACACCTTC. Its protein product is CASSSPGQGVFMAVDGYTF.

The chain combines TRBV4-3 with TRBJ1-5; D gene unclear. This CDR3 has 15 amino acids. V lost 0 bases and J 4 bases, leaving 10 bases between the germline ends. Germline V gene data show CDR1 as LGHNA and CDR2 as YSLEER. CDR3 sequence reads: CASSQDGRVNQPQHF. The DNA of the CDR3 is TGCGCCAGCAGCCAAGACGGTAGGGTTAATCAGCCCCAGCATTTT.

The chain combines TRBV7-9 with TRBJ2-1, with 9 bases aligning to TRBD1. The CDR3 has 16 amino acids. Losses at the gene ends were 5 bases for V and 6 bases for J; bases not matched to a gene: 11. Germline V gene lookup returns CDR1 SEHNR and CDR2 FQNEAQ (reference sequence). The CDR3 bases are TGTGCCAGCAGCCCGCGTCGGACAGGGGTCACCAATGAGCAGTTCTTC. Protein sequence: CASSPRRTGVTNEQFF.

The V call is TRBV5-1, the J call TRBJ2-6; 7 bases map to TRBD1. Germline V gene lookup returns CDR1 SGHRS and CDR2 YFSETQ. V shed 1 base and J 0 bases; nucleotides not matched to a gene: 10. The CDR3 has 19 residues. Here the CDR3 DNA reads TGCGCCAGCAGCTTGTCGGCCCCGGGACAGAACTCTGGGGCCAACGTCCTGACTTTC. Translating it yields CASSLSAPGQNSGANVLTF.

V usage is TRBV5-4 and J usage is TRBJ2-1, with TRBD1 identical over 8 bases. V gave up 5 bases and J gave up 7 bases; unmatched junction bases: 5. In germline, CDR1 is SGHNT, CDR2 YYREEE (reference sequence). The length of the CDR3 is 13 residues. The CDR3 reads CASSRTGMNEQFF. For the CDR3, the DNA is TGTGCCAGCAGTCGGACAGGGATGAATGAGCAGTTCTTC. The full variable domain, completed using reference TRBV5-4 and TRBJ2-1, is ETGVTQSPTHLIKTRGQQVTLRCSSQSGHNTVSWYQQALGQGPQFIFQYYREEENGRGNFPPRFSGLQFPNYSSELNVNALELDDSALYLCASSRTGMNEQFFGPGTRLTVL.

This sequence joins TRBV10-1 and TRBJ1-2; D is possibly TRBD1 (6 bases). Trimming stripped 5 bases from V and 6 bases from J, with 7 bases between. The germline gives CDR1 WNHNN, CDR2 SYGVQD (reference sequence). The CDR3 runs 11 residues. CDR3 residues: CASSSGDGYTF. DNA of the CDR3: TGCGCCAGCAGTTCAGGGGATGGCTACACCTTC.

In its sample, this clone was seen a few times. The chain is built from TRBV7-9 and TRBJ2-2; D is ambiguous. This CDR3 is built from 12 residues. V lost 5 bases and J 4 bases, leaving 5 bases between the germline ends. Germline values: CDR1 SEHNR, CDR2 FQNEAQ (reference sequence). CDR3 residues: CASSHSTGELFF. CDR3 in DNA: TGTGCCAGCAGCCATAGCACCGGGGAGCTGTTTTTT. Combining the CDR3 with reference TRBV7-9 and TRBJ2-2 gives the whole variable domain DTGVSQNPRHKITKRGQNVTFRCDPISEHNRLYWYRQTLGQGPEFLTYFQNEAQLEKSRLLSDRFSAERPKGSFSTLEIQRTEQGDSAMYLCASSHSTGELFFGEGSRLTVL.

The chain employs TRBV6-5 and TRBJ1-3; TRBD1 matches at 9 bases. Germline lookup yields CDR1 MNHEY and CDR2 SVGAGI. The CDR3 loop spans 15 amino acids. The V segment lost 5 bases and the J segment 0 bases; nucleotides outside the gene matches: 2. CDR3 in amino acids: CASSPTGGSGNTIYF. The CDR3 DNA reads TGTGCCAGCAGTCCGACAGGGGGCTCTGGAAACACCATATATTTT.

The chain recombines TRBV6-5 with TRBJ1-5, with TRBD1 matching over 7 bases. The junction had 5 bases not matched to a gene; V was cut back by 7 bases and J by 2 bases. Germline loops: CDR1 MNHEY, CDR2 SVGAGI. The CDR3 is 14 amino acids. CDR3: CASKGAHGNQPQHF. CDR3 nucleotide sequence: TGTGCCAGCAAGGGGGCCCATGGCAATCAGCCCCAGCATTTT.

CDR3 DNA sequence: TGTGCCAGCAGCCGGGGGACAGAAAACACCGGGGAGCTGTTTTTT. Residues: CASSRGTENTGELFF. The chain uses TRBV4-2 and TRBJ2-2; 7 bases are shared with TRBD1. Germline V CDR1 and CDR2: LGHNA, YNFKEQ. CDR3 length: 15 residues. J gave up 2 bases and V 4 bases, and 4 bases lay outside the gene matches.